These 14 T cell receptor beta chains were all obtained from the same sample, sequenced in a study of CD8+ T cells in alopecia areata (dated by TCRdb to the late 2010s). The library was made by the immunoSEQ multiplex PCR assay. To provide template for TCR sequencing, every sample had RNA extracted and reverse transcribed into cDNA. This immuneACCESS table, as held by TCRdb, lists in-frame sequences with V and J called but not all clones. Of the missing ones, under half trace to an unresolved V gene in checked studies; the others have no known cause. This sample has approximately 170,000 clones in its table, and about three fifths of those were observed once. Of the sample, roughly 0.67% falls within the top ten clones. The time point label here, explained by the study, means: around 4 weeks on oral tofacitinib. The sample's treatment or condition label is to be understood as: oral pan-JAK inhibitor, 5-10 mg twice daily.

The sequences come from CD4+ T cells sorted from blood, collected at week 4, from a patient treated with tofacitinib. The receptors derive from a human donor with alopecia areata.

V and J are TRBV29-1 and TRBJ2-1, with D unresolved. The CDR3 contains 14 residues. Germline V gene sequence: CDR1 SQVTM, CDR2 ANQGSEA. Trimming cost V 4 bases and J 4 bases, with 14 bases left between them. Here the CDR3 DNA reads TGCAGCGTTGCCCCAGTTGCCCTTTACAATGAGCAGTTCTTC. This translates into CSVAPVALYNEQFF.

The V and J genes are TRBV7-9 and TRBJ2-7; weak D call: TRBD2 (5 bases). The CDR3 runs to 14 residues. Trimming stripped 2 bases from V and 4 bases from J, with 12 bases between. The germline V gene encodes CDR1 SEHNR and CDR2 FQNEAQ (reference sequence). CDR3 sequence reads: CASSLTDGLYEQYF. For the CDR3, the DNA is TGTGCCAGCAGCTTAACGGACGGACTTTACGAGCAGTACTTC.

This chain's CDR3 is CASTLAGEIEQFF. The DNA for the CDR3 is TGTGCCAGCACCTTAGCGGGAGAGATTGAGCAGTTCTTC. The chain uses TRBV27 and TRBJ2-1, with 9 bases fitting TRBD2. Germline assignment: CDR1 MNHEY and CDR2 SMNVEV (reference sequence). The ends lost 7 bases at V and 9 bases at J; junction bases unmatched: 7. The CDR3 has 13 amino acids.

This clone appeared once. The chain joins TRBV29-1 to TRBJ1-1, with D uncertain. The CDR3 spans 16 residues. The ends were cut back, 0 bases at V and 0 bases at J, with 14 bases in the middle. The V gene's germline CDR1 is SQVTM and CDR2 ANQGSEA. The CDR3 coding sequence is TGCAGCGTTGAAGATCCTACAGTGACTATGAACACTGAAGCTTTCTTT. Translated, it gives CSVEDPTVTMNTEAFF.

J is TRBJ2-7 and V is TRBV29-1; 9 bases align to TRBD1. The CDR3 is 13 amino acids. Trimming at V came to 6 bases and at J to 6 bases, leaving 9 bases not matched to a gene. From germline, CDR1 is SQVTM and CDR2 ANQGSEA. CDR3: CSVSGTGWGEQYF. The CDR3 nucleotides are TGCAGCGTATCCGGGACAGGGTGGGGCGAGCAGTACTTC.

This clone was detected once. The CDR3 nucleotides are TGCGCCAGCAGCTTTCAGGATACTGAGCAGTTCTTC. Its translation: CASSFQDTEQFF. This rearrangement joins TRBV5-1 to TRBJ2-1; D remains unclear. The CDR3 covers 12 residues. Germline values: CDR1 SGHRS, CDR2 YFSETQ. V was clipped by 2 bases and J by 9 bases, with 9 bases between them.

This clone was seen more than once but under ten times. The chain has TRBV10-2 and TRBJ2-1; tentative D call: TRBD2 (6 bases). This CDR3 spans 15 amino acids. V was cut by 8 bases and J by 1 base, with 15 bases left in between. From germline, CDR1 is WSHSY and CDR2 SAAADI. In DNA, the CDR3 is TGCGCCAGCCTGGAGGGTACTGGGTCCTACAATGAGCAGTTCTTC. Amino acid sequence: CASLEGTGSYNEQFF.

This clone was seen once. V is TRBV4-1 and J is TRBJ2-3; D remains ambiguous. The CDR3 is 14 residues long. Germline V lookup: CDR1 MGHRA, CDR2 YSYEKL. The V end lost 0 bases, the J end lost 6 bases, and 10 bases lay between the germline ends. The CDR3 coding sequence is TGCGCCAGCAGCCAAGATCCAGTGTACGATACGCAGTATTTT. Protein sequence: CASSQDPVYDTQYF.

J is TRBJ2-1 and V is TRBV29-1; 7 nucleotides align to TRBD2. CDR1 and CDR2 from the germline V gene are SQVTM and ANQGSEA. V was pared by 6 bases and J by 5 bases, with 10 bases of the junction left unmatched. The CDR3 length is 14 residues. The CDR3 region is CSVGHSGPNNEQFF. CDR3 sequence (DNA): TGCAGCGTCGGGCATAGCGGGCCGAACAATGAGCAGTTCTTC.

The chain recombines TRBV4-1 with TRBJ2-6; D remains ambiguous. Between the trimmed V and J ends, which lost 4 bases and 1 base, there was a span of 14 bases. CDR1 is MGHRA and CDR2 is YSYEKL in the germline V gene. This CDR3 is built from 17 residues. The CDR3: CASSLISRASGANVLTF. The DNA for the CDR3 is TGCGCCAGCAGCCTTATTAGTAGGGCGTCTGGGGCCAACGTCCTGACTTTC.

The gene calls are TRBV20-1 and TRBJ2-3; possibly TRBD2 for D (6 bases). The germline CDR1 and CDR2 sequences are DFQATT and SNEGSKA (reference sequence). This CDR3 is built from 11 residues. V lost 6 bases, J lost 9 bases, and 13 bases lay in between. The CDR3 DNA is TGCAGTGCGCCGGATAGCGGAACGCAGTATTTT. It encodes CSAPDSGTQYF.

The V gene is TRBV29-1, the J gene TRBJ1-2; D is unresolved. Germline V lookup: CDR1 SQVTM, CDR2 ANQGSEA. This CDR3 is 14 amino acids long. Between the trimmed V and J ends, which lost 2 bases and 8 bases, there was a span of 18 bases. CDR3: CSVEFTRAGGGYTF. Here the CDR3 DNA reads TGCAGCGTTGAATTTACTAGGGCAGGCGGCGGCTACACCTTC.

The sample holds a few counts of this clone. The V call is TRBV7-2, the J call TRBJ2-1; 9 bases match TRBD1. The CDR3 contains 14 residues. With 5 bases clipped from V and 9 bases from J, the junction kept 8 bases outside the gene matches. Germline lookup yields CDR1 SGHTA and CDR2 FQGNSA. The DNA for the CDR3 is TGTGCCAGCAGCACGGGACAGGGTATGGGTGAGCAGTTCTTC. The encoded protein is CASSTGQGMGEQFF.

V usage is TRBV29-1 and J usage is TRBJ2-3; D gene ambiguous. Germline assignment: CDR1 SQVTM and CDR2 ANQGSEA. There are 15 residues in the CDR3. The germline V and J ends were trimmed by 4 bases and 0 bases, with 14 bases remaining between them. The CDR3 DNA reads TGCAGCGTTGTGGGAAGGGTCTCTAGCACAGATACGCAGTATTTT. Its translation is CSVVGRVSSTDTQYF.